The 9 T cell receptor beta chains given below trace back to one sample, sequenced in a study of blood T cell repertoires in COVID-19. Using immunoSEQ multiplex PCR, the repertoire was profiled, and TCRdb retains in-frame clones only, with some absent. Of approximately 100,000 clones listed, over 65% were seen once; the top ten hold more than 10%. Material for sequencing was peripheral blood. The receptors derive from a human donor in a cohort sampled during active COVID-19.

This chain joins TRBV7-8 and TRBJ2-1, with 9 bases identical to TRBD1. Germline lookup yields CDR1 SGHVS and CDR2 FQNEAQ. The CDR3 extends over 17 amino acids. V gave up 3 bases and J gave up 7 bases; unmatched junction bases: 13. CDR3 DNA: TGTGCCAGCAGCTTTGGGGCTTCGGGACAGGGTTTTAATGAGCAGTTCTTC. It translates to CASSFGASGQGFNEQFF. The variable domain in full, with the rest retrieved from reference TRBV7-8 and TRBJ2-1, is GAGVSQSPRYKVAKRGQDVALRCDPISGHVSLFWYQQALGQGPEFLTYFQNEAQLDKSGLPSDRFFAERPEGSVSTLKIQRTQQEDSAVYLCASSFGASGQGFNEQFFGPGTRLTVL.

The V gene is TRBV2, the J gene TRBJ2-1; 8 nucleotides agree with TRBD1. V dropped 5 bases and J dropped 8; count of bases not matched to a gene: 5. This CDR3 has 13 residues. Germline CDR1 SNHLY, CDR2 FYNNEI. CDR3 protein: CASSWTGQYEQFF. CDR3 sequence (DNA): TGTGCCAGCAGTTGGACAGGGCAGTATGAGCAGTTCTTC.

The chain combines TRBV11-2 with TRBJ2-7; the match to TRBD1 covers 7 bases. CDR3 length: 12 amino acids. J gave up 4 bases and V 5 bases, and 2 bases lay outside the gene matches. The germline V gene has CDR1 SGHAT and CDR2 FQNNGV. CDR3 sequence reads: CASSKDRYEQYF. The CDR3, as DNA: TGTGCCAGCAGCAAGGACAGGTACGAGCAGTACTTC.

This chain links TRBV27 with TRBJ2-7; D may be TRBD1 (6 bases). Looked up from germline, CDR1 is MNHEY and CDR2 is SMNVEV (reference sequence). V dropped 4 bases and J dropped 2 bases, with 12 bases sitting between them. The CDR3 is 14 amino acids. This CDR3 is CASSYTRGTYEQYF. The CDR3 DNA reads TGTGCCAGCAGTTACACCAGGGGAACCTACGAGCAGTACTTC.

V gene TRBV27 combines with J gene TRBJ1-4, with D maybe TRBD1 (6 bases). V dropped 7 bases and J dropped 4 bases, with 16 bases sitting between them. Germline CDR1 reads MNHEY; CDR2 reads SMNVEV (reference sequence). There are 15 residues in the CDR3. The CDR3 region has the DNA TGTGCCAGCACGAGTTTGAGGGGGATTAATGAAAAACTGTTTTTT. It specifies CASTSLRGINEKLFF.

V usage is TRBV2 and J usage is TRBJ2-2; TRBD1 might be the D (5 bases). Germline CDR1 is SNHLY and CDR2 is FYNNEI. The V end lost 7 bases, the J end lost 1 base, and 13 bases lay between the germline ends. CDR3 length equals 15 residues. The CDR3 loop is CASIRGRVNTGELFF. CDR3 nucleotides: TGTGCCAGCATAAGGGGTCGAGTGAACACCGGGGAGCTGTTTTTT. Together with reference TRBV2 and TRBJ2-2, the CDR3 gives the full variable domain: EPEVTQTPSHQVTQMGQEVILRCVPISNHLYFYWYRQILGQKVEFLVSFYNNEISEKSEIFDDQFSVERPDGSNFTLKIRSTKLEDSAMYFCASIRGRVNTGELFFGEGSRLTVL.

A few counts support this clone. V and J are TRBV19 and TRBJ1-2; tentatively, D is TRBD1 (5 bases). The CDR3 is made up of 12 amino acids. Germline lookup yields CDR1 LNHDA and CDR2 SQIVND (reference sequence). The germline V and J ends were trimmed by 5 bases and 5 bases, with 9 bases remaining between them. Written as DNA, the CDR3 is TGTGCCAGTAGTCCCCGGACATATGGCTACACCTTC. Protein product: CASSPRTYGYTF.

This clone showed up just once. This chain uses TRBV3-1 (or the pseudogene TRBV3-2) with TRBJ2-2, with TRBD2 matching over 9 bases. CDR1 is LGHDT, CDR2 YNNKEL, per germline (reference sequence). V lost 4 bases and J lost 5; bases outside the gene matches: 11. The CDR3 loop spans 17 amino acids. Here the CDR3 reads CASSRPLGLAGTGELFF. CDR3 DNA: TGTGCCAGCAGCCGCCCGTTAGGCCTAGCGGGGACCGGGGAGCTGTTTTTT.

The chain couples TRBV2 to TRBJ1-2, with D perhaps matching TRBD1 (6 bases). V shed 6 bases and J shed 7 bases, with 12 bases lying between them. Germline CDR1 SNHLY, CDR2 FYNNEI. The CDR3 extends over 12 amino acids. CDR3 coding DNA: TGTGCCAGCAGAACAGGGACGGCTGGCTACACCTTC. This translates into CASRTGTAGYTF.